The rows below give T cell receptor beta chains drawn from one sample of a study of cytomegalovirus exposure and HLA in healthy donors. The repertoire was sequenced with immunoSEQ multiplex PCR; TCRdb's copy has only in-frame clones and lacks some. This table holds fewer than 80,000 clones, 67% found once. Sequenced material: PBMCs. The origin of the receptors is a woman in her fifties or sixties in good health and CMV-seropositive. The CDR3 runs from the conserved cysteine through the conserved F or W. Fields, in order: V gene, CDR3 length, J gene, CDR3 protein.

TRBV7-9	13	TRBJ1-3	CASSLRLGNTIYF
TRBV4-1	18	TRBJ1-6	CASSQASTTGDDNSPLHF
TRBV7-7	13	TRBJ2-5	CASSLRGSETQYF
TRBV7-9	12	TRBJ1-2	CASSFEGQGYTF
TRBV10-2	17	TRBJ1-1	CASSEHMGPAVNTEAFF
TRBV11-2	14	TRBJ2-2	CASSPLRDTGELFF
TRBV2	14	TRBJ2-2	CASRLQTNTGELFF
TRBV9	15	TRBJ1-1	CASSDITGMNTEAFF
TRBV20-1	11	TRBJ2-7	CSATPGTEQYF
TRBV5-1	15	TRBJ2-5	CASSLELVGGETQYF
TRBV9	16	TRBJ1-1	CASSAGTGTVNTEAFF
TRBV7-8	12	TRBJ2-2	CASSRDTGELFF
TRBV27	17	TRBJ2-3	CASSPPPFTGSTDTQYF
TRBV5-1	16	TRBJ2-1	CASSSITSSSYNEQFF
TRBV11-2	15	TRBJ1-6	CASSEVQGAASPLHF
TRBV19	14	TRBJ2-1	CASSMYGGQNEQFF
TRBV10-2	13	TRBJ2-5	CASSPQYQETQYF
TRBV5-1	13	TRBJ2-1	CASSLILGEEQFF
TRBV2	11	TRBJ1-1	CASREVTEAFF
TRBV9	14	TRBJ1-1	CASSARQANTEAFF
TRBV7-9	16	TRBJ2-1	CSSQQLREGGALEQFF
TRBV6-1	15	TRBJ1-4	CASSEDWGGDEKLFF
TRBV18	14	TRBJ2-2	CATPGQGSTGELFF
TRBV7-9	17	TRBJ1-2	CASISGQPGQGANGYTF
TRBV27	14	TRBJ1-2	CASSTDRGGYGYTF
TRBV5-1	17	TRBJ2-3	CASSLAASGGSTDTQYF
TRBV18	15	TRBJ1-1	CASSPGNLRDTEAFF
TRBV5-6	16	TRBJ1-2	CASSWSRGFMSYGYTF
TRBV18	15	TRBJ1-2	CASSPGLDRGYGYTF
TRBV5-1	16	TRBJ2-2	CASSPQGIMNTGELFF
TRBV6-5	14	NA	CASSSQGMAYEQYF
TRBV4-1	16	TRBJ1-4	CASSLTSGTVDEKLFF
TRBV5-1	13	TRBJ1-2	CASSIEYRGGYTF
TRBV7-3	15	TRBJ2-2	CASSPGTSFSGELFF
TRBV6-1	15	TRBJ1-2	CASSKEQDANYGYIF
TRBV6-5	14	TRBJ2-5	CASTPFGNQETQYF
TRBV15	13	TRBJ1-5	CATSRYSNQPQHF
TRBV19	16	TRBJ2-1	CASSVMLTRAYNEQFF
TRBV4-1	17	TRBJ1-1	CASSQDKRVDGGTEAFF
TRBV10-3	13	TRBJ2-5	CATGTGGDETQYF
TRBV4-1	18	TRBJ2-2	CASSQDRGRPQRTGELFF
TRBV28	14	TRBJ1-5	CASSSGLGNQPQHF